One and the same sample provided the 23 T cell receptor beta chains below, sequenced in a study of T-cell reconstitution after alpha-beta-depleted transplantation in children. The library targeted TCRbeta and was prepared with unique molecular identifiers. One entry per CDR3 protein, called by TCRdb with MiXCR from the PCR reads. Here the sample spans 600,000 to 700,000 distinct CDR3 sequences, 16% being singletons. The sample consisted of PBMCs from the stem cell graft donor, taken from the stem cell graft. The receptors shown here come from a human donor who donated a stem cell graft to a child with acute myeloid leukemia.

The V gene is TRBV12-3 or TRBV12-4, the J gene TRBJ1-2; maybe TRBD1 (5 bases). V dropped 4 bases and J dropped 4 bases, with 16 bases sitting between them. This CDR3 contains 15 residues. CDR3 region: CASSYQRGAGYGYTF. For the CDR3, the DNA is TGTGCCAGCAGTTATCAAAGGGGCGCAGGCTATGGCTACACCTTC.

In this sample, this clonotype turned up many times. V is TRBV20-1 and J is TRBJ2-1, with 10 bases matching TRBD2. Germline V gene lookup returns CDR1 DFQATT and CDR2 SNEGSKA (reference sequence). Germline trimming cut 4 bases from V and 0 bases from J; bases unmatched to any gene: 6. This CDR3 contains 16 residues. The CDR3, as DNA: TGCAGTGCTATACCCATAGCGGGGGGCTCCTACAATGAGCAGTTCTTC. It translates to CSAIPIAGGSYNEQFF.

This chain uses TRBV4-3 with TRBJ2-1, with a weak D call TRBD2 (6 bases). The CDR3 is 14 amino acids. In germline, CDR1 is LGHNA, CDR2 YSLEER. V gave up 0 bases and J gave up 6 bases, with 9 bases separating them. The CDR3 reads CASSQDWRVNEQFF. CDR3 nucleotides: TGCGCCAGCAGCCAAGATTGGAGGGTCAATGAGCAGTTCTTC.

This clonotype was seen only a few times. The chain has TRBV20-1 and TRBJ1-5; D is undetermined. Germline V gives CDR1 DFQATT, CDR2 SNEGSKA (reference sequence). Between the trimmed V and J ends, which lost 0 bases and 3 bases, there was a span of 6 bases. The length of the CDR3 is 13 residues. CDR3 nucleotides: TGCAGTGCTAGAGATTGGACCAATCAGCCCCAGCATTTT. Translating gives CSARDWTNQPQHF.

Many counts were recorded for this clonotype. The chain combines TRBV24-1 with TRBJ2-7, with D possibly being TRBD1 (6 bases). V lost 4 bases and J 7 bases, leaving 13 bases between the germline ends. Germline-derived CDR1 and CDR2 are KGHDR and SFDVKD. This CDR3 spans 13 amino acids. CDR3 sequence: CATSDATGLEQYV. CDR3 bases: TGTGCCACCAGTGACGCTACAGGGTTGGAGCAGTACGTC.

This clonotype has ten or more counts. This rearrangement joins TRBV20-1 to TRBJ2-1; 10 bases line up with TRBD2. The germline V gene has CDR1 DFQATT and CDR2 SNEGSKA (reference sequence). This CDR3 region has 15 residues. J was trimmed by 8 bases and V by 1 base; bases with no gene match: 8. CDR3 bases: TGCAGTGCTAGAGTTTTCAGCGGGGGGGCCCATGAGCAGTTCTTC. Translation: CSARVFSGGAHEQFF.

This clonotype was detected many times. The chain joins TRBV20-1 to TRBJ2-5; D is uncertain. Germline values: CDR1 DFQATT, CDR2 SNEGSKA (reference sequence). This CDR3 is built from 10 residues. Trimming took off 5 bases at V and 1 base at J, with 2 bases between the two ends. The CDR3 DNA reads TGCAGTGCTGTCCAAGAGACCCAGTACTTC. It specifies CSAVQETQYF.

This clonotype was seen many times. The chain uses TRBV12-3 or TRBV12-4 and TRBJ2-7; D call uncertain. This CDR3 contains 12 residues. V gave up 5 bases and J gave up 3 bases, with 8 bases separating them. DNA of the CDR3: TGTGCCAGCAGTGTGGACCACTACGAGCAGTACTTC. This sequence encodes CASSVDHYEQYF.

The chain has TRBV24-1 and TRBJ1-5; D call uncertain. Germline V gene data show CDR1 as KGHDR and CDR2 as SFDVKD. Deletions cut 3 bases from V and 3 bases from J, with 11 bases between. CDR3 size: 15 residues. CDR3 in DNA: TGTGCCACCAGTGATGGACCCGTGGTCAATCAGCCCCAGCATTTT. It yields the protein CATSDGPVVNQPQHF.

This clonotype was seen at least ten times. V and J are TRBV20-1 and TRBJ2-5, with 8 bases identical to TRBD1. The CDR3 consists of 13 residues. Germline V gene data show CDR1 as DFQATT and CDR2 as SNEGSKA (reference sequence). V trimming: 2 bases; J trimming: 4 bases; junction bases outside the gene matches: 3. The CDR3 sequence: CSARYTGGETQYF. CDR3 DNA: TGCAGTGCTAGATATACAGGGGGAGAGACCCAGTACTTC.

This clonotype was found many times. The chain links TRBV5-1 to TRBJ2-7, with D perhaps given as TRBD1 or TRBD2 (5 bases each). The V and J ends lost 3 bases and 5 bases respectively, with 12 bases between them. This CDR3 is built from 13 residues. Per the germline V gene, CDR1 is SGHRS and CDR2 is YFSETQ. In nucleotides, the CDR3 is TGCGCCAGCAGCTCCGGGGCGCGGAACGAGCAGTACTTC. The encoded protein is CASSSGARNEQYF.

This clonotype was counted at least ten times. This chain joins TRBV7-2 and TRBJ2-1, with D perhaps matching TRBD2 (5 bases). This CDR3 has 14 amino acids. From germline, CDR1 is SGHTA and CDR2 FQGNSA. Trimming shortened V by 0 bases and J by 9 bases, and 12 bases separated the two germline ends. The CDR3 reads CASSLAFLAAEQFF. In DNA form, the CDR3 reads TGTGCCAGCAGCTTAGCCTTTCTAGCAGCTGAGCAGTTCTTC.

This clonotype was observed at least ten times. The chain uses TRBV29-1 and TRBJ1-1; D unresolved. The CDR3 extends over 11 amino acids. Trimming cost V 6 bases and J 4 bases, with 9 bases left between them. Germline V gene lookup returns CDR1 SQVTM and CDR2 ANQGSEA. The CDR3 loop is CSVGEGTEAFF. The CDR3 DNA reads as TGCAGCGTCGGGGAGGGCACTGAAGCTTTCTTT.

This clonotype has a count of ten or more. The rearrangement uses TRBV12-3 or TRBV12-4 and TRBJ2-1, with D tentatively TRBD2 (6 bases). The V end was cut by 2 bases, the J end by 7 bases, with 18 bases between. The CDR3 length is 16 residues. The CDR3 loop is CASSLTGKRVGNEQFF. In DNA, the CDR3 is TGTGCCAGCAGTTTAACCGGAAAGCGGGTCGGAAATGAGCAGTTCTTC.

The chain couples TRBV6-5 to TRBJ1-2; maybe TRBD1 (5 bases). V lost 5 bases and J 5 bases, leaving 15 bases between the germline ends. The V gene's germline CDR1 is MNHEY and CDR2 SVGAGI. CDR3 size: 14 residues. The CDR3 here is CASSNPGRSYGYTF. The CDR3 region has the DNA TGTGCCAGCAGTAACCCGGGACGGAGTTATGGCTACACCTTC.

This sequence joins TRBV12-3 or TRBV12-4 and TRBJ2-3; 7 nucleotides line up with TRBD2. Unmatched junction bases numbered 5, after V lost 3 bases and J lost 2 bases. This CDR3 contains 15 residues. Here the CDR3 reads CASSFGGVTTDTQYF. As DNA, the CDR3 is TGTGCCAGCAGTTTTGGGGGGGTGACCACAGATACGCAGTATTTT.

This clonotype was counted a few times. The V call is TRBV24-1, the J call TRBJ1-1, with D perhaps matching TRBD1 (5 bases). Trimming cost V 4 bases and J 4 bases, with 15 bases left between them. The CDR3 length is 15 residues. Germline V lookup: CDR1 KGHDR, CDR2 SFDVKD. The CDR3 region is CATSDRAAGTTEAFF. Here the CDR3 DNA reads TGTGCCACCAGTGACAGGGCAGCTGGGACCACTGAAGCTTTCTTT.

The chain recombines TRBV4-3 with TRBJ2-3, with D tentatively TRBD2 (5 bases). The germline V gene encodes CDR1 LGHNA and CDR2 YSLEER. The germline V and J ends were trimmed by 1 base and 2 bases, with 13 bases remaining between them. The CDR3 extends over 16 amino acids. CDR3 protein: CASSQGGFRDTDTQYF. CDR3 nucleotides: TGCGCCAGCAGCCAAGGAGGGTTTAGGGACACAGATACGCAGTATTTT.

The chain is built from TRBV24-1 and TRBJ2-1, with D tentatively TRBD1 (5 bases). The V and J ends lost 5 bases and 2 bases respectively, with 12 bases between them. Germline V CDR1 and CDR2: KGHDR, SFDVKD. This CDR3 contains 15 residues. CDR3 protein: CATSAKGPTYNEQFF. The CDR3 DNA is TGTGCCACCAGTGCTAAGGGGCCAACCTACAATGAGCAGTTCTTC.

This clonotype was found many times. CDR3 in DNA: TGCAGTGCTAGTTGGAACAGCTACTACGAGCAGTACTTC. Protein: CSASWNSYYEQYF. The chain links TRBV20-1 to TRBJ2-7, with no clear D. From germline, CDR1 is DFQATT and CDR2 SNEGSKA (reference sequence). This CDR3 contains 13 residues. Trimming shortened V by 3 bases and J by 3 bases, and 12 bases separated the two germline ends.

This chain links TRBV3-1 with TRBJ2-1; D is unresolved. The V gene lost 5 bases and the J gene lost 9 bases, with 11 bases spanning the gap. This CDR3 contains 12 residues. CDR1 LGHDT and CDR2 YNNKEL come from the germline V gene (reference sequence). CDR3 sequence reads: CASSSRFVEQFF. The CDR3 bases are TGTGCCAGCAGCAGTCGATTCGTTGAGCAGTTCTTC.

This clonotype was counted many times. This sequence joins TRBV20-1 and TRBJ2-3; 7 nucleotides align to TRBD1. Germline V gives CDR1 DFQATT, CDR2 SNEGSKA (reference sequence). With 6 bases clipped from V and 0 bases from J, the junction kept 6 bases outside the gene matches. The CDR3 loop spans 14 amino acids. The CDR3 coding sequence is TGCAGTGCGACGGGACAGCGTAGCACAGATACGCAGTATTTT. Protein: CSATGQRSTDTQYF.

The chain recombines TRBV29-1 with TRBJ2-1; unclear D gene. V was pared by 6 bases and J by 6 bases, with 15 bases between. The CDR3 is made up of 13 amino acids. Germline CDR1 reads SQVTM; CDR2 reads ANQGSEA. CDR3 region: CSVRSGLSNEQFF. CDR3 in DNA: TGCAGCGTCCGGTCAGGCTTAAGCAATGAGCAGTTCTTC.